What follows is one TCR beta chain and its context. This clone has only one observation. Its antigen specificity is not known. Per-base qualities were not stored, and no clone one base away is much larger. Using the deep immunoSEQ assay, multiplex PCR amplified TCR CDR3 regions from genomic DNA. Genomic DNA extracted from each cell subset was distributed evenly over all wells of several immunoSEQ 96-well plates, and each plate served as one replicate. Each replicate PCR for sorted subsets received about 200 ng genomic DNA, equal to some 32,000 T cell genomes. Purified libraries were quantified with a Qubit 3.0 fluorometer, sized on a Bioanalyzer 2100, and re-quantified with the KAPA Library Quantification kit. Every immunoSEQ 96-well plate was sequenced on a dedicated single-read 150-cycle Illumina NextSeq 550 flow cell. The paper's data handling went like this. Because the immunoSEQ output included only junctional sequences and no quality scores, the filtering could not be the same as the filtering used for full-length reads. Sequences were annotated with PyIR, a Python wrapper for IgBLAST v1.9, using IMGT germline references to assign V/J genes and CDR3. Any read was removed if the V/J assignment was weak (E-value above 1e-6), the CDR3 was missing, or the read contained stop codons, out-of-frame junctions, or ambiguous translated residues. V3J clonotypes were defined as sequences sharing the same inferred V gene, J gene, and CDR3 amino acid sequence. To compute the percentage overlap between repertoires, the number of shared unique clonotypes was divided by the size of the smaller repertoire. Three approaches were used to assess repertoire richness: RTK rarefaction, the Chao1 estimator, and Recon v2.1 estimates of unobserved clonotypes. Generation probabilities for all TCRbeta clonotypes obtained by the gDNA method from several donors were computed using OLGA. Here the immuneACCESS table is served through TCRdb, limited to in-frame sequences with V and J called. Missing clones are a known gap in these copies; in checked studies unresolved V genes cover under half, and the rest lacks a known reason. V, J and clone size reflect that table, while D and trimming were determined from the DNA. The sample profile shows millions of clones; about 95% of them were found once. The leading ten clones occupy approximately 0.13% of the sample.

This sample is drawn from a study of shared clonotypes between healthy human individuals (TCRdb year 2020). With respect to the entire study: The cohort included three men and a couple of women between 18 and 49 years of age. For each donor, three plates each were used for CD4 naive and CD4 memory, two plates were used for CD8 naive, and one plate was used for CD8 memory. To estimate repertoire size and how much clonotype sharing occurs between individuals, the study deeply sequenced the blood TCR repertoires of several healthy adults. Libraries were prepared and TCR repertoires were sequenced by different laboratories using diverse techniques, in order to increase sequencing depth and limit assay-specific biases. Each donor's leukapheresis produced roughly between roughly 0.85 and 10 billion PBMCs. What the research found in general, with its limitations: Pairwise subsampling indicated that sequencing depth was expected to affect the degree of clonotype sharing among donors. Estimated clonotype richness was generally larger for naive than for memory subsets. Incomplete sequencing was indicated by rarefaction of sorted-subset datasets, despite the large sequencing depth. Because the study included only a small number of donors, the genetic and exposure-history diversity represented was limited. Clonotypes shared by all four sorted-subset donors showed higher generation probabilities than non-shared clonotypes. Across a few donors, around 5% of naive CD4, roughly 3.4% of naive CD8, about 2.3% of memory CD4, and under 0.45% of memory CD8 clonotypes were shared. Sampling was limited to blood, and TCR repertoires in tissue likely differ from TCR repertoires in blood.

CDR1 and CDR2 are read off the germline V gene (reference sequence) as DFQATT and SNEGSKA. V is reduced by 0 bases and J by 8 bases, leaving a spacing of 4 bases between them. The CDR3 has 10 amino acids, counting the end cysteine and phenylalanine. The kept DNA is CDR3 alone, 30 bases in frame from the first base. Donors were healthy HIV-negative adults with no recently reported acute infections or vaccinations. All donors were Caucasian adults living in Nashville, Tennessee, USA. CD4+ T cells were enriched by magnetic negative selection; naive cells were then positively selected on CD45RA, and the negative fraction formed the memory subset. Blood was obtained by leukapheresis, after which PBMCs were separated by Ficoll-Histopaque density gradient centrifugation and cryopreserved in liquid nitrogen vapor phase. Purity and quantity of every magnetically sorted T cell population were checked by analytical flow cytometry. Genomic DNA was isolated from every sorted fraction and measured by UV absorbance on a Nanodrop 2000c.

Sequencing was carried out using naive CD4+ T cells sorted from blood. Explained via the paper, the cell subset or site label denotes: CD45RA+ positively selected. The rearranged segments are TRBV20-1 and TRBJ1-2, with no confident D gene call. The TCR sequence derives from a man between 18 and 29 years old in good health. The CDR3 loop reads CSARDEGYTF. Here is the DNA: TGCAGTGCTAGAGATGAGGGCTACACCTTC.